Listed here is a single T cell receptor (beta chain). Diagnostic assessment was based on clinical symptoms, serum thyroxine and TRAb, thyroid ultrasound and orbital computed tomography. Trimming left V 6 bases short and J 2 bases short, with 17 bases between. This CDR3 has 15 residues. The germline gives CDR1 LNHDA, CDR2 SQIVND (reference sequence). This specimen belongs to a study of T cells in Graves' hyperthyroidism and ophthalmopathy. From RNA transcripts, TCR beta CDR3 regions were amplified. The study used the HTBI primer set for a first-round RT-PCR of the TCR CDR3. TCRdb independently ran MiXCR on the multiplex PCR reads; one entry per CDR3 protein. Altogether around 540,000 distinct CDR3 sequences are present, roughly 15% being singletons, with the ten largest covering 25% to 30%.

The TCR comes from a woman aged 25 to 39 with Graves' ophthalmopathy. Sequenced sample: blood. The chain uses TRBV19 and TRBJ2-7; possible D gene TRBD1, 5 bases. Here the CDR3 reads CASSLTGSLTYEQYF. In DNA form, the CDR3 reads TGTGCCAGTAGCTTAACAGGTTCCCTTACCTACGAGCAGTACTTC.